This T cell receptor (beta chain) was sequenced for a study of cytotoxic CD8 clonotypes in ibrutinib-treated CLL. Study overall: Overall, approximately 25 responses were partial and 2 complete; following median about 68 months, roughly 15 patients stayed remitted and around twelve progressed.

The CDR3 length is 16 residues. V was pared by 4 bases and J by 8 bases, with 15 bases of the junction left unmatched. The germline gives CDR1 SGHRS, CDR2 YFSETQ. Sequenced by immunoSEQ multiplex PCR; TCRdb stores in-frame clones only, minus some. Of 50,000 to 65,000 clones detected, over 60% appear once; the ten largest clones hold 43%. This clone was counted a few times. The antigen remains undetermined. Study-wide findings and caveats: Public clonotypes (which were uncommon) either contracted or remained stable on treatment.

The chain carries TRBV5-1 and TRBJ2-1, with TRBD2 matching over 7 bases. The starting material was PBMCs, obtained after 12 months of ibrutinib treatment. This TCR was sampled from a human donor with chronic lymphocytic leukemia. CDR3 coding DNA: TGCGCCAGCAGCCTGTCGGTGGGGACTATTTTCCATGAGCAGTTCTTC. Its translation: CASSLSVGTIFHEQFF.